This T cell receptor beta chain appears in the sequencing data of a study of blood T cells in healthy people across ages. As for the study in general: With template switching, about one barcoded beta molecule was captured per two T cells. Study findings and constraints: More naive CD4+ cells and higher diversity marked long-lived donors relative to aged donors. Percentage of naive T cells showed a strong correlation with TCR beta diversity.

Germline V CDR1 and CDR2: SQVTM, ANQGSEA. V was clipped by 5 bases and J by 4 bases; unmatched bases: 13. CDR3 length equals 15 residues. With regard to this clonotype: The antigen is unknown.

A J-beta primer mix and a sample-barcoded 5' primer were used in a second PCR of roughly 6 to 11 cycles. A 12-random-nucleotide template-switch adaptor tagged each cDNA molecule. TCRdb re-derived calls from the 5' RACE reads in MiXCR, one entry per CDR3 protein. This table holds almost 1 million distinct CDR3 sequences, roughly 47% found once. This clonotype originated in a woman aged 55 to 70 in good health. Sequencing used blood. The chain is built from TRBV29-1 and TRBJ2-5, with 7 nucleotides matching TRBD1. The CDR3 region has the DNA TGCAGCGTTCTCTTGGCACAGGGGCCCGTAGAGACCCAGTACTTC. Its protein product is CSVLLAQGPVETQYF.